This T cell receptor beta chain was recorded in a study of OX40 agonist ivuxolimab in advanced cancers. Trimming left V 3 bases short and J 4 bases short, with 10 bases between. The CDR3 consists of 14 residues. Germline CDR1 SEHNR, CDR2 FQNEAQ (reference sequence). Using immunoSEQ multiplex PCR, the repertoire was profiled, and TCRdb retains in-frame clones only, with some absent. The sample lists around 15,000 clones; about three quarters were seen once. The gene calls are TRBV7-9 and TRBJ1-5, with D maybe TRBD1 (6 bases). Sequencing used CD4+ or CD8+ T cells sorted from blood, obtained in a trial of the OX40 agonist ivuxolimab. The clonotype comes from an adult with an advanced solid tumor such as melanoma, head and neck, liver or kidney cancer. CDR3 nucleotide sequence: TGTGCCAGCAGCTTGCAGGGGTCTAATCAGCCCCAGCATTTT. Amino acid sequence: CASSLQGSNQPQHF.